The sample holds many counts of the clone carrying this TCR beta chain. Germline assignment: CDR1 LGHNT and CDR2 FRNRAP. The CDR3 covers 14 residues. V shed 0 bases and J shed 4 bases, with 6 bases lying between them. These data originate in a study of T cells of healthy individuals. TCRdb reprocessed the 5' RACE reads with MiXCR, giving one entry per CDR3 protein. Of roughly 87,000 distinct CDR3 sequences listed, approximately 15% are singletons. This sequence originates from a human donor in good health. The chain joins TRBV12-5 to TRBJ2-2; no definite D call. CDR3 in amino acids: CASGLVAGTGELFF. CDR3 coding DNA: TGTGCTAGTGGTTTGGTTGCCGGCACCGGGGAGCTGTTTTTT.